The rows below give T cell receptor beta chains drawn from one sample of a study of CD8+ T cells in alopecia areata. Clones were sequenced by immunoSEQ multiplex PCR, and TCRdb holds only the in-frame ones, with some missing. Of over 150,000 clones listed, about three fifths were seen once; the top ten hold approximately 0.7%. The sequenced sample was CD4+ T cells sorted from blood, obtained at week 4, from a patient treated with tofacitinib. The origin of the receptors is a human donor with alopecia areata. Each CDR3 is given with its conserved first and last residue. D genes are given only for firm matches. Not every row has a clone size; where given, it reads once, few, many or a size class.

v_call: TRBV30; d_call: TRBD2; clone_size: -; j_call: TRBJ2-5; cdr3_aa: CAWKYGTSGRETQYF; cdr3_nt: TGTGCCTGGAAATACGGGACTAGCGGGAGAGAGACCCAGTACTTC
v_call: TRBV2; d_call: -; clone_size: -; j_call: TRBJ1-5; cdr3_aa: CASSEGNQPQHF; cdr3_nt: TGTGCCAGCAGTGAAGGAAATCAGCCCCAGCATTTT
v_call: TRBV27; d_call: TRBD2; clone_size: -; j_call: TRBJ2-5; cdr3_aa: CASASGTSGATQYF; cdr3_nt: TGTGCCAGCGCCTCTGGGACTAGCGGGGCGACCCAGTACTTC
v_call: TRBV7-2; d_call: TRBD2; clone_size: -; j_call: TRBJ2-5; cdr3_aa: CASSLRRESETQYF; cdr3_nt: TGTGCCAGCAGCTTAAGGCGGGAGTCTGAGACCCAGTACTTC
v_call: TRBV6-5; d_call: -; clone_size: -; j_call: TRBJ2-2; cdr3_aa: CASTQNTGELFF; cdr3_nt: TGTGCCAGCACACAGAACACCGGGGAGCTGTTTTTT
v_call: TRBV7-2; d_call: -; clone_size: few; j_call: TRBJ2-1; cdr3_aa: CASSLSSSYNEQFF; cdr3_nt: TGTGCCAGCAGCTTATCCAGCTCCTACAATGAGCAGTTCTTC
v_call: TRBV19; d_call: -; clone_size: -; j_call: TRBJ2-7; cdr3_aa: CASSGGTHYEQYF; cdr3_nt: TGTGCCAGTAGCGGAGGGACCCACTACGAGCAGTACTTC
v_call: TRBV7-9; d_call: -; clone_size: -; j_call: TRBJ2-2; cdr3_aa: CASSILAVKNTGELFF; cdr3_nt: TGTGCCAGCAGCATCCTAGCCGTTAAGAACACCGGGGAGCTGTTTTTT
v_call: TRBV15; d_call: TRBD1; clone_size: -; j_call: TRBJ2-5; cdr3_aa: CATSRGEGAQETQYF; cdr3_nt: TGTGCCACCAGCAGAGGAGAGGGGGCCCAAGAGACCCAGTACTTC
v_call: TRBV30; d_call: -; clone_size: -; j_call: TRBJ1-4; cdr3_aa: CAWSPSVNEKLFF; cdr3_nt: TGTGCCTGGAGCCCCTCGGTAAATGAAAAACTGTTTTTT
v_call: TRBV18; d_call: -; clone_size: medium-sized; j_call: TRBJ2-6; cdr3_aa: CASSPTTGANVLTF; cdr3_nt: TGTGCCAGCTCACCTACTACTGGGGCCAACGTCCTGACTTTC
v_call: TRBV7-8; d_call: -; clone_size: many; j_call: TRBJ1-4; cdr3_aa: CASSLDRVKLFF; cdr3_nt: TGTGCCAGCAGCTTAGACAGAGTGAAACTGTTTTTT
v_call: TRBV30; d_call: TRBD1; clone_size: -; j_call: TRBJ2-2; cdr3_aa: CACLQGRLRNGELFF; cdr3_nt: TGTGCCTGCCTACAGGGGCGATTGAGGAACGGGGAGCTGTTTTTT
v_call: TRBV4-2; d_call: TRBD2; clone_size: -; j_call: TRBJ2-3; cdr3_aa: CASSLRGSGRVPDTQYF; cdr3_nt: TGTGCCAGCAGCCTCCGAGGTAGCGGGAGGGTCCCAGATACGCAGTATTTT
v_call: TRBV29-1; d_call: TRBD2; clone_size: few; j_call: TRBJ2-7; cdr3_aa: CSVGQRLAGYEQYF; cdr3_nt: TGCAGCGTTGGCCAGAGGCTAGCGGGATACGAGCAGTACTTC
v_call: TRBV6-5; d_call: TRBD1; clone_size: few; j_call: TRBJ1-2; cdr3_aa: CASSYDRGQGNRYTF; cdr3_nt: TGTGCCAGCAGTTACGACCGCGGACAGGGAAATCGGTACACCTTC
v_call: TRBV29-1; d_call: TRBD1; clone_size: -; j_call: TRBJ2-7; cdr3_aa: CSGWDRGYEQYF; cdr3_nt: TGCAGCGGATGGGACAGGGGCTACGAGCAGTACTTC
v_call: TRBV5-1; d_call: -; clone_size: -; j_call: TRBJ1-2; cdr3_aa: CASSLASGFLLGYTF; cdr3_nt: TGCGCCAGCAGCTTGGCTTCGGGGTTTCTACTTGGCTACACCTTC
v_call: TRBV29-1; d_call: -; clone_size: -; j_call: TRBJ2-2; cdr3_aa: CSVRFGQGPTGELFF; cdr3_nt: TGCAGCGTTCGTTTTGGCCAGGGCCCCACCGGGGAGCTGTTTTTT
v_call: TRBV6-1; d_call: -; clone_size: -; j_call: TRBJ1-1; cdr3_aa: CASSDRRLTEAFF; cdr3_nt: TGTGCCAGCAGTGATAGACGGCTGACTGAAGCTTTCTTT
v_call: TRBV29-1; d_call: -; clone_size: -; j_call: TRBJ2-5; cdr3_aa: CSAHGEYQETQYF; cdr3_nt: TGCAGCGCCCACGGGGAGTACCAAGAGACCCAGTACTTC
v_call: TRBV2; d_call: TRBD1; clone_size: -; j_call: TRBJ1-1; cdr3_aa: CASSEQGQVNTEAFF; cdr3_nt: TGTGCCAGCAGTGAACAGGGACAGGTTAACACTGAAGCTTTCTTT
v_call: TRBV29-1; d_call: -; clone_size: -; j_call: TRBJ1-1; cdr3_aa: CSVVPLGTGTEAFF; cdr3_nt: TGCAGCGTTGTACCGCTGGGAACAGGGACTGAAGCTTTCTTT
v_call: TRBV2; d_call: -; clone_size: -; j_call: TRBJ1-2; cdr3_aa: CASSSDTHYGYTF; cdr3_nt: TGTGCCAGCAGTTCGGATACCCACTATGGCTACACCTTC
v_call: TRBV30; d_call: -; clone_size: -; j_call: TRBJ1-1; cdr3_aa: CACPHDGTNTEAFF; cdr3_nt: TGTGCCTGCCCACACGACGGAACGAACACTGAAGCTTTCTTT
v_call: TRBV4-1; d_call: TRBD2; clone_size: few; j_call: TRBJ2-7; cdr3_aa: CASSHPGTSSDEQYF; cdr3_nt: TGTGCCAGCAGCCATCCCGGGACTAGCTCGGACGAGCAGTACTTC
v_call: TRBV28; d_call: TRBD2; clone_size: medium-sized; j_call: TRBJ2-4; cdr3_aa: CASRDTASGTKNIQYF; cdr3_nt: TGTGCCAGCAGGGATACCGCTAGCGGGACAAAAAACATTCAGTACTTC
v_call: TRBV6-5; d_call: TRBD2; clone_size: -; j_call: TRBJ2-7; cdr3_aa: CASSYKTSGSYEQYF; cdr3_nt: TGTGCCAGCAGTTACAAGACTAGCGGGAGTTACGAGCAGTACTTC
v_call: TRBV6-5; d_call: -; clone_size: -; j_call: TRBJ1-2; cdr3_aa: CASSTLDRLNYGYTF; cdr3_nt: TGTGCCAGCAGTACGCTGGACAGACTTAACTATGGCTACACCTTC
v_call: TRBV15; d_call: -; clone_size: few; j_call: TRBJ2-3; cdr3_aa: CATSRDLAAATDTQYF; cdr3_nt: TGTGCCACCAGCAGAGATCTGGCGGCAGCCACAGATACGCAGTATTTT
v_call: TRBV9; d_call: -; clone_size: once; j_call: TRBJ1-2; cdr3_aa: CASSADWVFNGYTF; cdr3_nt: TGTGCCAGCAGCGCCGATTGGGTCTTCAATGGCTACACCTTC
v_call: TRBV6-5; d_call: -; clone_size: -; j_call: TRBJ2-4; cdr3_aa: CASSRNIQYF; cdr3_nt: TGTGCCAGCAGTCGAAACATTCAGTACTTC
v_call: TRBV7-2; d_call: -; clone_size: -; j_call: TRBJ2-3; cdr3_aa: CASSEGGLEYLYF; cdr3_nt: TGTGCCAGCAGCGAAGGAGGCCTGGAATATCTGTATTTT
v_call: TRBV30; d_call: -; clone_size: few; j_call: TRBJ1-1; cdr3_aa: CAWSDAARLNTEAFF; cdr3_nt: TGTGCCTGGAGCGACGCCGCCCGGCTGAACACTGAAGCTTTCTTT
v_call: TRBV29-1; d_call: -; clone_size: -; j_call: TRBJ2-3; cdr3_aa: CSVDNSGHTDTQYF; cdr3_nt: TGCAGCGTTGATAATAGCGGACACACAGATACGCAGTATTTT
v_call: TRBV23-1; d_call: TRBD1; clone_size: few; j_call: TRBJ2-5; cdr3_aa: CASSRNLRTGQETQYF; cdr3_nt: TGCGCCAGCAGTCGCAACCTTAGGACAGGCCAAGAGACCCAGTACTTC
v_call: TRBV13; d_call: -; clone_size: -; j_call: TRBJ2-2; cdr3_aa: CASSTRQRANTGELFF; cdr3_nt: TGTGCCAGCAGCACCCGGCAAAGGGCGAACACCGGGGAGCTGTTTTTT
v_call: TRBV29-1; d_call: -; clone_size: -; j_call: TRBJ2-7; cdr3_aa: CSVDWGAGEQYF; cdr3_nt: TGCAGCGTTGACTGGGGTGCGGGCGAGCAGTACTTC
v_call: TRBV29-1; d_call: TRBD1; clone_size: -; j_call: TRBJ2-7; cdr3_aa: CSVGTGAWEQYF; cdr3_nt: TGCAGCGTTGGGACAGGGGCCTGGGAGCAGTACTTC
v_call: TRBV5-1; d_call: -; clone_size: once; j_call: TRBJ1-1; cdr3_aa: CASRPSWGLPPGNTEAFF; cdr3_nt: TGCGCCAGCAGACCTTCGTGGGGCCTCCCTCCTGGGAACACTGAAGCTTTCTTT
v_call: TRBV29-1; d_call: -; clone_size: -; j_call: TRBJ2-5; cdr3_aa: CSVDSVGTQYF; cdr3_nt: TGCAGCGTCGATTCCGTGGGGACCCAGTACTTC
v_call: TRBV7-6; d_call: TRBD2; clone_size: -; j_call: TRBJ2-1; cdr3_aa: CASSTSAGSSYNEQFF; cdr3_nt: TGTGCCAGCAGCACCTCAGCGGGGAGCTCCTACAATGAGCAGTTCTTC
v_call: TRBV15; d_call: -; clone_size: -; j_call: TRBJ2-7; cdr3_aa: CATSRDLLLGDTYEQYF; cdr3_nt: TGTGCCACCAGCAGAGATCTCTTGTTGGGGGATACCTACGAGCAGTACTTC
v_call: TRBV4-3; d_call: TRBD2; clone_size: -; j_call: TRBJ2-1; cdr3_aa: CASSQGPSGRRVINEQFF; cdr3_nt: TGCGCCAGCAGCCAAGGTCCCAGCGGGAGAAGGGTCATCAATGAGCAGTTCTTC
v_call: TRBV30; d_call: TRBD1; clone_size: -; j_call: TRBJ1-4; cdr3_aa: CAWSVLGDSRLFF; cdr3_nt: TGTGCCTGGAGTGTACTTGGGGACAGCAGACTGTTTTTT
v_call: TRBV5-1; d_call: -; clone_size: -; j_call: TRBJ2-7; cdr3_aa: CASSRDYPSSYEQYF; cdr3_nt: TGCGCCAGCAGCAGAGACTACCCAAGCTCCTACGAGCAGTACTTC
v_call: TRBV15; d_call: -; clone_size: -; j_call: TRBJ2-7; cdr3_aa: CATSKGSYEQYF; cdr3_nt: TGTGCCACCAGCAAGGGATCCTACGAGCAGTACTTC
v_call: TRBV2; d_call: TRBD1; clone_size: -; j_call: TRBJ2-5; cdr3_aa: CASNLDRGETQYF; cdr3_nt: TGTGCCAGCAACCTGGACAGGGGAGAGACCCAGTACTTC
v_call: TRBV25-1; d_call: -; clone_size: few; j_call: TRBJ2-7; cdr3_aa: CASSESGRLSYEQYF; cdr3_nt: TGTGCCAGCAGTGAATCCGGACGCCTCTCCTACGAGCAGTACTTC
v_call: TRBV15; d_call: -; clone_size: few; j_call: TRBJ2-5; cdr3_aa: CATSRDLGAARRLGETQYF; cdr3_nt: TGTGCCACCAGCAGAGATTTGGGGGCGGCCCGGCGATTAGGAGAGACCCAGTACTTC
v_call: TRBV6-5; d_call: TRBD1; clone_size: -; j_call: TRBJ2-3; cdr3_aa: CASSYKQGGTDTQYF; cdr3_nt: TGTGCCAGCAGTTACAAACAGGGGGGCACAGATACGCAGTATTTT
v_call: TRBV5-6; d_call: -; clone_size: -; j_call: TRBJ2-1; cdr3_aa: CASSLVLKDGKYNEQFF; cdr3_nt: TGTGCCAGCAGCTTGGTGTTGAAGGACGGAAAATACAATGAGCAGTTCTTC